Each of the 25 T cell receptor beta chains below was sequenced from the same sample in a study of CD8+CD57+ T cells in acquired aplastic anemia. For CDR3 and TCR beta VDJ profiling, genomic DNA was the template used. TCRdb fed the reads into MiXCR, producing one record per CDR3 protein. Of fewer than 200,000 distinct CDR3 sequences in the sample, 70% to 80% were seen once. Patients chosen for sequencing had CD8+CD57+ cells that had expanded, as shown by flow cytometry. The sample comprised sorted CD4+, CD8+, or CD8+CD57+ T cells (not recorded which) from PBMCs. The receptors originated from a human donor with aplastic anemia.

As to this clonotype: Here the CDR3 omits its conserved ending phenylalanine or tryptophan, so a read error is the likely source. This chain links TRBV25-1 with TRBJ2-3; 7 bases align to TRBD2. The CDR3 is made up of 16 amino acids. Trimming removed 3 bases from V and 2 bases from J; junction bases left unmatched: 8. From germline, CDR1 is MGHDK and CDR2 SYGVNS. As DNA, the CDR3 is TGTGCCAGCAGTGAGTCGGGGGGATTTTACACAGATACGCAGTATCTT. Residues: CASSESGGFYTDTQYL.

The chain has TRBV15 and TRBJ2-5; either TRBD1 or TRBD2 may fit D (5 bases each). This CDR3 region has 16 residues. V lost 0 bases, J lost 7 bases, and 18 bases lay in between. The germline gives CDR1 LNHNV, CDR2 YYDKDF (reference sequence). CDR3 loop: CATSRDRGSGLGTQYF. CDR3 in DNA: TGTGCCACCAGCAGAGATCGGGGATCAGGGCTGGGGACCCAGTACTTC.

This chain links TRBV20-1 with TRBJ2-7, with 7 positions matching TRBD2. V was pared by 6 bases and J by 2 bases, with 13 bases of the junction left unmatched. The germline CDR1 and CDR2 sequences are DFQATT and SNEGSKA (reference sequence). The CDR3 length is 15 residues. The CDR3 nucleotides read TGCAGTGCACGGGAGGTCGGTGCTTATACCTACGAGCAGTACTTC. Translated, it gives CSAREVGAYTYEQYF.

This clonotype was observed a handful of times. The rearrangement joins TRBV15 to TRBJ2-3; 7 nucleotides line up with TRBD1. V was pared by 7 bases and J by 3 bases, with 7 bases of the junction left unmatched. CDR3 size: 14 residues. The germline CDR1 and CDR2 sequences are LNHNV and YYDKDF (reference sequence). CDR3 coding DNA: TGTGCCACCAAGGGGGCTTCCCCAACAGATACGCAGTATTTT. It translates to CATKGASPTDTQYF.

The chain is built from TRBV9 and TRBJ2-6; D unclear. Germline-derived CDR1 and CDR2 are SGDLS and YYNGEE. This CDR3 is built from 15 residues. V gave up 0 bases and J gave up 4 bases, with 8 bases separating them. CDR3 sequence reads: CASSVADPGANVLTF. The CDR3 bases are TGTGCCAGCAGCGTAGCAGATCCCGGGGCCAACGTCCTGACTTTC.

The chain joins TRBV7-2 to TRBJ2-7, with 12 positions matching TRBD2. Germline V gene data show CDR1 as SGHTA and CDR2 as FQGNSA. CDR3 length: 17 amino acids. V dropped 4 bases and J dropped 5; count of bases not matched to a gene: 12. The CDR3: CASSSWTSGMPLDEQYF. The CDR3 DNA sequence: TGTGCCAGCAGCTCCTGGACTAGCGGGATGCCACTCGACGAGCAGTACTTC.

This chain links TRBV7-8 with TRBJ1-6; 8 bases agree with TRBD1. CDR3 length: 14 amino acids. Germline V lookup: CDR1 SGHVS, CDR2 FQNEAQ. With 5 bases clipped from V and 10 bases from J, the junction kept 7 bases outside the gene matches. CDR3 bases: TGTGCCAGCAGCCGGACAGGGCCCCAATCACCCCTCCACTTT. As protein: CASSRTGPQSPLHF. Together with reference TRBV7-8 and TRBJ1-6, the CDR3 gives the full variable domain: GAGVSQSPRYKVAKRGQDVALRCDPISGHVSLFWYQQALGQGPEFLTYFQNEAQLDKSGLPSDRFFAERPEGSVSTLKIQRTQQEDSAVYLCASSRTGPQSPLHFGNGTRLTVT.

This chain links TRBV19 with TRBJ2-3, with 11 bases identical to TRBD2. Germline CDR1 reads LNHDA; CDR2 reads SQIVND (reference sequence). The CDR3 has 18 residues. V shed 6 bases, J shed 4 bases, and the junction held 15 bases outside the gene matches. CDR3 sequence reads: CASSMDETSGRMADTQYF. The CDR3 region has the DNA TGTGCCAGTAGCATGGATGAAACTAGCGGGAGAATGGCAGATACGCAGTATTTT. The full variable domain, with the rest looked up from reference TRBV19 and TRBJ2-3, is DGGITQSPKYLFRKEGQNVTLSCEQNLNHDAMYWYRQDPGQGLRLIYYSQIVNDFQKGDIAEGYSVSREKKESFPLTVTSAQKNPTAFYLCASSMDETSGRMADTQYFGPGTRLTVL.

The chain has TRBV7-9 and TRBJ2-3, with D possibly TRBD2 on 5 matching bases. Germline V gives CDR1 SEHNR, CDR2 FQNEAQ (reference sequence). The CDR3 sequence is 11 residues long. The V gene lost 5 bases and the J gene lost 7 bases, with 7 bases spanning the gap. The chain's CDR3 is CASSRGYTQYF. DNA of the CDR3: TGTGCCAGCAGCCGGGGTTATACGCAGTATTTT.

The chain carries TRBV20-1 and TRBJ2-1, with a tentative D call TRBD2 (7 bases). Trimming pared 6 bases from V and 5 bases from J, leaving 17 bases between. The germline CDR1 and CDR2 sequences are DFQATT and SNEGSKA (reference sequence). The CDR3 consists of 14 residues. CDR3 loop: CSAPRGGAHNEQFF. The DNA of the CDR3 is TGCAGTGCACCGAGGGGGGGGGCCCACAATGAGCAGTTCTTC.

This chain joins TRBV20-1 and TRBJ2-7, with a weak D call TRBD1 (5 bases). V lost 0 bases and J lost 0, with 12 bases in between. Germline V gene lookup returns CDR1 DFQATT and CDR2 SNEGSKA (reference sequence). The CDR3 totals 15 residues. CDR3 nucleotide sequence: TGCAGTGCTAGAGATCCCTGGACATCCTCCTACGAGCAGTACTTC. Translating gives CSARDPWTSSYEQYF.

The chain links TRBV5-1 to TRBJ2-7; D gene uncertain. The V and J ends lost 4 bases and 2 bases respectively, with 10 bases between them. Germline assignment: CDR1 SGHRS and CDR2 YFSETQ. This CDR3 contains 13 residues. The CDR3 coding sequence is TGCGCCAGCAGCCCTGACACGCCCTACGAGCAGTACTTC. Translated, it gives CASSPDTPYEQYF.

The chain is built from TRBV15 and TRBJ1-2; D uncertain. Germline lookup yields CDR1 LNHNV and CDR2 YYDKDF (reference sequence). V was trimmed by 0 bases and J by 4 bases, leaving 9 bases between them. There are 14 residues in the CDR3. The CDR3 loop is CATSRDVTLYGYTF. The CDR3, as DNA: TGTGCCACCAGCAGAGATGTTACCCTCTATGGCTACACCTTC.

V is TRBV15 and J is TRBJ2-7; possibly TRBD2 for D (5 bases). V was shortened by 5 bases and J by 7 bases, with 15 bases between the two germline ends. Germline CDR1 is LNHNV and CDR2 is YYDKDF (reference sequence). The CDR3 contains 13 residues. The CDR3, as DNA: TGTGCCACCAGCCAGGACGAGGGTTGGGAGCAGTACTTC. Translation gives CATSQDEGWEQYF. Combining the CDR3 with reference TRBV15 and TRBJ2-7 gives the whole variable domain DAMVIQNPRYQVTQFGKPVTLSCSQTLNHNVMYWYQQKSSQAPKLLFHYYDKDFNNEADTPDNFQSRRPNTSFCFLDIRSPGLGDTAMYLCATSQDEGWEQYFGPGTRLTVT.

The chain has TRBV12-3 or TRBV12-4 and TRBJ1-5, with unresolved D. The CDR3 is 14 amino acids. Trimming left V 8 bases short and J 2 bases short, with 13 bases between. CDR3 DNA: TGTGCCAGCGAAGACCCAATCGGCAATCAGCCCCAGCATTTT. Translated: CASEDPIGNQPQHF.

This clonotype was counted at least ten times. The chain employs TRBV28 and TRBJ1-6, with a weak D call TRBD1 (6 bases). The CDR3 runs 15 residues. The germline gives CDR1 MDHEN, CDR2 SYDVKM. V was pared by 4 bases and J by 5 bases, with 12 bases between. The CDR3 DNA reads TGTGCCAGCAGTTCCCAACAGGGAGATAATTCACCCCTCCACTTT. Translated: CASSSQQGDNSPLHF.

The genes are TRBV7-9 and TRBJ2-7; 12 nucleotides align to TRBD1. The CDR3 has 15 amino acids. CDR1 SEHNR and CDR2 FQNEAQ come from the germline V gene (reference sequence). Unmatched junction bases numbered 6, after V lost 4 bases and J lost 5 bases. The CDR3 sequence is CASSSGTGGWNEQYF. The CDR3 DNA is TGTGCCAGCAGCTCGGGGACAGGGGGCTGGAACGAGCAGTACTTC.

This clonotype is judged medium-sized. The CDR3 bases are TGTGCCAGCAGCTTACTCCCTTGGGGGGCTCAGTACCAAGAGACCCAGTACTTC. Protein product: CASSLLPWGAQYQETQYF. The chain is built from TRBV7-8 and TRBJ2-5; D may correspond to TRBD1 or TRBD2 (6 bases each). The V gene lost 2 bases and the J gene lost 0 bases, with 19 bases spanning the gap. Looked up from germline, CDR1 is SGHVS and CDR2 is FQNEAQ. CDR3 size: 18 residues.

A remark on this clonotype: An end of the junction does not agree with germline; a read error may underlie this. In DNA, the CDR3 is TGTGCCAGCAGTGGAGGGGAAGCCAATGAGCCCCAGCATTTT. Its translation is CASSGGEANEPQHF. The rearrangement uses TRBV6-4 and TRBJ1-5; D perhaps matches TRBD1 (5 bases). The CDR3 has 14 amino acids. CDR1 MRHNA and CDR2 SNTAGT come from the germline V gene.

Worth noting for this clonotype: The conserved phenylalanine or tryptophan is not found at the CDR3 terminus, so this likely reflects a read error. This chain uses TRBV7-9 with TRBJ2-7; weak D call: TRBD2 (6 bases). Germline loops: CDR1 SEHNR, CDR2 FQNEAQ (reference sequence). The V gene lost 4 bases and the J gene lost 0 bases, with 10 bases spanning the gap. This CDR3 region has 14 residues. The CDR3 nucleotides are TGTGCCAGCAGCTGGGACGGGAGCTCCTACGAGCAGTACCTC. As protein: CASSWDGSSYEQYL.

This CDR3 is CSGLARTDTQYF. CDR3 DNA: TGCAGTGGACTAGCCCGCACAGATACGCAGTATTTT. V is TRBV29-1 and J is TRBJ2-3, with 8 bases fitting TRBD2. This CDR3 spans 12 amino acids. Germline CDR1 SQVTM, CDR2 ANQGSEA.

This clonotype appeared a few times. The chain joins TRBV2 to TRBJ2-1; D not certain. V was trimmed by 1 base and J by 13 bases, leaving 11 bases between them. The germline V gene has CDR1 SNHLY and CDR2 FYNNEI. This CDR3 is 12 amino acids long. The CDR3 bases are TGTGCCAGCAGTGAAGACCTAAGGGTCCAGTTCTTC. This gives the protein CASSEDLRVQFF.

This chain connects TRBV20-1 to TRBJ2-7, with 9 nucleotides matching TRBD1. Germline V gene sequence: CDR1 DFQATT, CDR2 SNEGSKA (reference sequence). V shed 6 bases and J 4 bases; nucleotides not matched to a gene: 10. This CDR3 region has 14 residues. The CDR3 sequence: CSATLVDRGYEQYF. DNA for the CDR3: TGCAGTGCGACCCTCGTGGACAGGGGTTACGAGCAGTACTTC.

The count of this clonotype is one. The gene calls are TRBV24-1 and TRBJ1-2; D call uncertain. The CDR3 is 14 amino acids. V lost 5 bases, J lost 7 bases, and 16 bases lay in between. CDR1 and CDR2 from the germline V gene are KGHDR and SFDVKD. The CDR3 DNA follows: TGTGCCACCAGTGCTACGTTATCACCCTCTGGCTACACCTTC. Protein: CATSATLSPSGYTF.

A single count supports this clonotype. The genes are TRBV7-9 and TRBJ2-5; possibly TRBD1 for D (5 bases). CDR3 length equals 14 residues. Germline values: CDR1 SEHNR, CDR2 FQNEAQ (reference sequence). V was trimmed by 11 bases and J by 5 bases, leaving 21 bases between them. This CDR3 is CAGSPVGVQETQYF. The CDR3 DNA sequence: TGTGCCGGCTCTCCGGTAGGGGTTCAGGAGACCCAGTACTTC.